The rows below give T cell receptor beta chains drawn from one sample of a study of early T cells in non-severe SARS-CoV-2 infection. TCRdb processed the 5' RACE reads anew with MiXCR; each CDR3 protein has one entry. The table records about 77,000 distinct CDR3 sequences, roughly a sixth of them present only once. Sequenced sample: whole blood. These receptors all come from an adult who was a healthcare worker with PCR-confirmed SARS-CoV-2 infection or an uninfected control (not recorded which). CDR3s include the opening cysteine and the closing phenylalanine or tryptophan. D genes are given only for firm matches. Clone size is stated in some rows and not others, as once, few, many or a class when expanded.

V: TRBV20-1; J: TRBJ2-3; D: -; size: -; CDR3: CSAADTDTQYF; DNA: TGCAGTGCGGCTGACACAGATACGCAGTATTTT
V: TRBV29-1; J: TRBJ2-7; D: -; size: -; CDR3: CSVSQTGPTYEQYF; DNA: TGCAGCGTCTCCCAGACAGGTCCCACCTACGAGCAGTACTTC
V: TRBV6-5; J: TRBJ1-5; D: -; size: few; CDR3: CASRQGGDQPQHF; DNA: TGTGCCAGCAGACAGGGAGGAGATCAGCCCCAGCATTTT
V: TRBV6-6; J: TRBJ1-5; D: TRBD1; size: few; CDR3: CASSMPGQGRVEQPQHF; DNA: TGTGCCAGCAGTATGCCCGGACAGGGCAGGGTAGAGCAGCCCCAGCATTTT
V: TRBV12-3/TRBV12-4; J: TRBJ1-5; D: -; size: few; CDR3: CALGLSNQPQHF; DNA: TGTGCTCTCGGACTAAGCAATCAGCCCCAGCATTTT
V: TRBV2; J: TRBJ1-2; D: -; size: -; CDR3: CASVLRDGYTF; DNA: TGTGCCAGCGTGTTGAGGGATGGCTACACCTTC
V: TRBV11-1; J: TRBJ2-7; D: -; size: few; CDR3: CASSLEQGFVYEQYF; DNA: TGTGCCAGCAGCTTAGAACAGGGTTTTGTCTACGAGCAGTACTTC
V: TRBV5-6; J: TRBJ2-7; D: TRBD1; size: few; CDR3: CASSWAGTGGEQYF; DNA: TGTGCCAGCAGCTGGGCGGGGACAGGGGGCGAGCAGTACTTC
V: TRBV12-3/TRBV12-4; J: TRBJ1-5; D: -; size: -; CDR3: CASSSYGGMGNQPQHF; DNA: TGTGCCAGCAGTTCCTACGGGGGCATGGGCAATCAGCCCCAGCATTTT
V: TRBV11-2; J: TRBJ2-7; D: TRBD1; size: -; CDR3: CASSQLKGAGSYEQYF; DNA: TGTGCCAGCAGCCAACTTAAGGGGGCAGGATCCTACGAGCAGTACTTC
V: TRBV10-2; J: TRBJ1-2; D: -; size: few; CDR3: CASSELTDYGYTF; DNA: TGCGCCAGCAGTGAACTGACGGACTATGGCTACACCTTC
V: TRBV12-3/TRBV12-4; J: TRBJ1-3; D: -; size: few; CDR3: CASRKDSSSGNTIYF; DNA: TGTGCCAGCAGGAAAGACAGTTCTTCTGGAAACACCATATATTTT
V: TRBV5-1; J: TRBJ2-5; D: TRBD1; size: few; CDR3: CASSLGGTGEKTQYF; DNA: TGCGCCAGCAGCTTGGGCGGGACAGGGGAAAAGACCCAGTACTTC
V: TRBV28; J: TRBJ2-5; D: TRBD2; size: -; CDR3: CASSFKRGGVETQYF; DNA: TGTGCCAGCAGTTTTAAGCGGGGGGGCGTAGAGACCCAGTACTTC
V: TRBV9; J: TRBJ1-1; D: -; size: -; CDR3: CASSVVGRAVSRAFF; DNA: TGTGCCAGCAGCGTAGTCGGCAGGGCCGTATCAAGAGCTTTCTTT
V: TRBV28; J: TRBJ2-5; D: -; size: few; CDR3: CASGPRTNGVTQYF; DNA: TGTGCCAGCGGACCCAGGACTAATGGAGTGACCCAGTACTTC
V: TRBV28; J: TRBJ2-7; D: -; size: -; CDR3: CASSLIPYEQYF; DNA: TGTGCCAGCAGTTTAATACCCTACGAGCAGTACTTC
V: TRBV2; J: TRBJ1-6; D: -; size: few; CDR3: CASSEESNRNNSPLHF; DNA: TGTGCCAGCAGTGAAGAAAGCAACAGGAATAATTCACCCCTCCACTTT
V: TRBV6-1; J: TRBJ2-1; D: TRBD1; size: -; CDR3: CASSGLRTGGGNEQFF; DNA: TGTGCCAGCAGTGGCCTCCGGACAGGGGGCGGCAATGAGCAGTTCTTC
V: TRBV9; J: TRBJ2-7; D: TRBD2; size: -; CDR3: CASSQGLAEVYEQYF; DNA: TGTGCCAGCAGCCAGGGACTAGCGGAGGTCTACGAGCAGTACTTC
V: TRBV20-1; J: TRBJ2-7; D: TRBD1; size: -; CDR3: CSASRDRGYEQYF; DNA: TGCAGTGCTAGTAGGGACAGGGGCTACGAGCAGTACTTC